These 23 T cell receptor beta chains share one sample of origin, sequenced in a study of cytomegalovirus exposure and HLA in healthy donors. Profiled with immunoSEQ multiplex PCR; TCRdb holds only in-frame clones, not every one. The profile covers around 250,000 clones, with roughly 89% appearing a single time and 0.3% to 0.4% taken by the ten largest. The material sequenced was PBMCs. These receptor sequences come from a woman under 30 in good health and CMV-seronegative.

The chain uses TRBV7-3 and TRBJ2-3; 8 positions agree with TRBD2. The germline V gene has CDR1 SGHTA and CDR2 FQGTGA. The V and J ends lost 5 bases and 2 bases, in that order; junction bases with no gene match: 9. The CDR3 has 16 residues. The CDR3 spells CASSPSGGGATDTQYF. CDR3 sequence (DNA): TGTGCCAGCAGCCCATCCGGGGGGGGCGCCACAGATACGCAGTATTTT.

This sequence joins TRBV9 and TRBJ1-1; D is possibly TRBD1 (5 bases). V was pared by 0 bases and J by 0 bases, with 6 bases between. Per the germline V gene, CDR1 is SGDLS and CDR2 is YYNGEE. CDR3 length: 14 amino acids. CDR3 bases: TGTGCCAGCAGCGTAGAAGGGGTGAACACTGAAGCTTTCTTT. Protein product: CASSVEGVNTEAFF.

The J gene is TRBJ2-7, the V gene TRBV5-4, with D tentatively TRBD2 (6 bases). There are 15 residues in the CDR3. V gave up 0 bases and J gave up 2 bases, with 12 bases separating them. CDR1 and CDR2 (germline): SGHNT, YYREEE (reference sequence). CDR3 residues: CASSLGLGLAYEQYV. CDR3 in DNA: TGTGCCAGCAGCTTGGGACTAGGGTTGGCCTACGAGCAGTACGTC.

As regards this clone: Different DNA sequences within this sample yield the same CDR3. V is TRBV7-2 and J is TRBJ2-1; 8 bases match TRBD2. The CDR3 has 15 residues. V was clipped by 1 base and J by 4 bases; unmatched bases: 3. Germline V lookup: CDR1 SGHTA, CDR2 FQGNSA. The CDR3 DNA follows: TGTGCCAGCAGCTTAGTCGGGGGGGCGTACAATGAGCAGTTCTTC. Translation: CASSLVGGAYNEQFF.

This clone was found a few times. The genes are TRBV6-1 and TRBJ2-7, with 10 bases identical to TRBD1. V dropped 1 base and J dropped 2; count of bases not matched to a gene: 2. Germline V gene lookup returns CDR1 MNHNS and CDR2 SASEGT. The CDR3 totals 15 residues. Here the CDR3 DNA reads TGTGCCAGCAGTGAAGTAGGGACAGGGGCCTACGAGCAGTACGTC. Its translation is CASSEVGTGAYEQYV.

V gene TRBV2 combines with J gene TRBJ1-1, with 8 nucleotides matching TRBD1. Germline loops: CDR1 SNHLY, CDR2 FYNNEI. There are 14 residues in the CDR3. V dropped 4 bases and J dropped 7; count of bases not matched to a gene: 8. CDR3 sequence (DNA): TGTGCCAGCAGTGTCCCGGACAGGGACCGTGAAGCTTTCTTT. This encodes CASSVPDRDREAFF.

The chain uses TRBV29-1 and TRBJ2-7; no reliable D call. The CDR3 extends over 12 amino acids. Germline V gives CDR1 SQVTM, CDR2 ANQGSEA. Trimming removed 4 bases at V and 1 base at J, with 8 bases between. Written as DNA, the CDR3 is TGCAGCGTTGCCGTGCAGTCCTACGAGCAGTACTTC. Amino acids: CSVAVQSYEQYF.

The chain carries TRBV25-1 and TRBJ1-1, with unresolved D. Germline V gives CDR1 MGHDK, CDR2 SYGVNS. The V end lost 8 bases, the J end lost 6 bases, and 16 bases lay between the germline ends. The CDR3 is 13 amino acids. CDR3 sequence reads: CASSRPGESEAFF. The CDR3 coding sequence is TGTGCCAGCTCCCGTCCCGGAGAGTCTGAAGCTTTCTTT.

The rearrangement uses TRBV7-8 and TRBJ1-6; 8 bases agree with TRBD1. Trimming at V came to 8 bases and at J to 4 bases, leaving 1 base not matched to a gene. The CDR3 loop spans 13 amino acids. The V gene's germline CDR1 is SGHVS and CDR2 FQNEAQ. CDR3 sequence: CASQGAYNSPLHF. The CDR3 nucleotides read TGTGCCAGCCAGGGGGCTTATAATTCACCCCTCCACTTT.

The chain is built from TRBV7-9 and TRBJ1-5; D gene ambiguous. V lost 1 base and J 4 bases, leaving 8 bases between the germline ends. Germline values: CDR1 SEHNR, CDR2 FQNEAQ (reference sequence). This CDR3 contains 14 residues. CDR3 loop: CASSLEQPNQPQHF. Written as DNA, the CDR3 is TGTGCCAGCAGCTTAGAACAGCCTAATCAGCCCCAGCATTTT.

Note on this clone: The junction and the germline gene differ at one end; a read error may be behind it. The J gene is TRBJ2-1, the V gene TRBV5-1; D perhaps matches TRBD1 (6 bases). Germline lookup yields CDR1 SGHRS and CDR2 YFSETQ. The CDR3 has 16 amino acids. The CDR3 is CASSSGEIPSFNEQFF. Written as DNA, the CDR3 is TGCGCCAGCAGCTCAGGGGAAATTCCCTCCTTCAATGAGCAGTTCTTC.

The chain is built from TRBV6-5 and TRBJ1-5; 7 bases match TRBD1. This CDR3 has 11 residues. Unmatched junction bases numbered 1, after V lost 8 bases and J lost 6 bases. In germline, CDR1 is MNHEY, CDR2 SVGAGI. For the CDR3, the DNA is TGTGCCAGCGGACAGGTTCAGCCCCAGCATTTT. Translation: CASGQVQPQHF.

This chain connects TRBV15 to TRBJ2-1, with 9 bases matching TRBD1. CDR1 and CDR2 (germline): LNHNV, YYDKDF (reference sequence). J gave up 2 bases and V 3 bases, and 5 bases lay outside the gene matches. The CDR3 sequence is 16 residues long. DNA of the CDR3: TGTGCCACCAGCAGCCCCCGGGACAGGGCCTACAATGAGCAGTTCTTC. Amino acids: CATSSPRDRAYNEQFF.

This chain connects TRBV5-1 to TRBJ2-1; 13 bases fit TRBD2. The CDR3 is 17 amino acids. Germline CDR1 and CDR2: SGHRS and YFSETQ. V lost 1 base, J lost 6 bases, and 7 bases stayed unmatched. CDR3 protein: CASSLTGTSGVGNEQFF. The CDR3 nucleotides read TGCGCCAGCAGCTTGACCGGGACTAGCGGGGTGGGCAATGAGCAGTTCTTC. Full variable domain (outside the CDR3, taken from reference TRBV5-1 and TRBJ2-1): KAGVTQTPRYLIKTRGQQVTLSCSPISGHRSVSWYQQTPGQGLQFLFEYFSETQRNKGNFPGRFSGRQFSNSRSEMNVSTLELGDSALYLCASSLTGTSGVGNEQFFGPGTRLTVL.

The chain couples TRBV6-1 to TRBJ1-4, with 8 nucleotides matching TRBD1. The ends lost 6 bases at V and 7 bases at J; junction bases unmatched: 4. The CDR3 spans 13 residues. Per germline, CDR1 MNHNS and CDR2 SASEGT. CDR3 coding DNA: TGTGCCAGCAGCGGGACAGGCGCTGAAAAACTGTTTTTT. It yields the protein CASSGTGAEKLFF.

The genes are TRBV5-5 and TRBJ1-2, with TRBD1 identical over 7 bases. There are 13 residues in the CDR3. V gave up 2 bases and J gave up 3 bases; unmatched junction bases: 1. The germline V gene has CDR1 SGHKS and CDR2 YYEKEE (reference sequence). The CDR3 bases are TGTGCCAGCAGCTTTGGGACAGACTATGGCTACACCTTC. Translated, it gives CASSFGTDYGYTF.

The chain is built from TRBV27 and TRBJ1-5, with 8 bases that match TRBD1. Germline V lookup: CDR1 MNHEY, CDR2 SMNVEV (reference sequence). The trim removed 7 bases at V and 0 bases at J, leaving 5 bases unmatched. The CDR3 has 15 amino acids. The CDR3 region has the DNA TGTGCCAGCAAATATACAGGGGGTAGCAATCAGCCCCAGCATTTT. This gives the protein CASKYTGGSNQPQHF.

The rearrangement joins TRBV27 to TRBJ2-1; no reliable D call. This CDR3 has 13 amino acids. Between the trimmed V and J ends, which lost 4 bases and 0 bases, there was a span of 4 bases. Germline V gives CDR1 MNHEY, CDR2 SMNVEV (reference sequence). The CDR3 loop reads CASSYSSYNEQFF. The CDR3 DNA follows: TGTGCCAGCAGTTACAGCTCCTACAATGAGCAGTTCTTC.

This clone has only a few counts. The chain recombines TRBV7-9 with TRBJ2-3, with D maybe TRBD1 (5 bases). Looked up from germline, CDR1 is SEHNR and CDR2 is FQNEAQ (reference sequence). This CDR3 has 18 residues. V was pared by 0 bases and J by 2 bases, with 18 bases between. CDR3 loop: CASSLAGWTSSYTDTQYF. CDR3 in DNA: TGTGCCAGCAGCTTAGCCGGTTGGACATCCAGTTACACAGATACGCAGTATTTT.

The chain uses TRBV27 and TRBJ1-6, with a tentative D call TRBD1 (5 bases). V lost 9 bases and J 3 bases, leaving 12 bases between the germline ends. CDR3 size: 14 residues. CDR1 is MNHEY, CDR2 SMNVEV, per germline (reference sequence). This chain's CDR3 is CASRPGDYNSPLHF. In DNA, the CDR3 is TGTGCCAGTCGGCCGGGGGACTATAATTCACCCCTCCACTTT.

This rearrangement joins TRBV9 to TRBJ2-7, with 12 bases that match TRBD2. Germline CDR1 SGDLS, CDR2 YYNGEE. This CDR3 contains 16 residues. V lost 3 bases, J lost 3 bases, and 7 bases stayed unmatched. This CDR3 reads CASSATGLAGLYEQYF. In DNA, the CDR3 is TGTGCCAGCAGCGCAACCGGACTAGCGGGGCTCTACGAGCAGTACTTC. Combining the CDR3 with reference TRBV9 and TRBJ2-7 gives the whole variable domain DSGVTQTPKHLITATGQRVTLRCSPRSGDLSVYWYQQSLDQGLQFLIQYYNGEERAKGNILERFSAQQFPDLHSELNLSSLELGDSALYFCASSATGLAGLYEQYFGPGTRLTVT.

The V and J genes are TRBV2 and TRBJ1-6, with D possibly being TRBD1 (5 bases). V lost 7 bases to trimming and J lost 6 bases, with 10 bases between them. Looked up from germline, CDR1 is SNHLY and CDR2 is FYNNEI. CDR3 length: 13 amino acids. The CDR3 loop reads CASILQVNSPLHF. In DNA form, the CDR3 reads TGTGCCAGCATACTACAGGTTAATTCACCCCTCCACTTT.

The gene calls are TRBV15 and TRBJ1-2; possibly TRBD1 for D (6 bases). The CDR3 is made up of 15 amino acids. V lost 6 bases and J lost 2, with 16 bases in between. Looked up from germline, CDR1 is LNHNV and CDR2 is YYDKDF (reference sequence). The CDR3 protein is CATRRDGTLNYGYTF. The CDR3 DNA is TGTGCCACCAGACGGGACGGGACATTAAACTATGGCTACACCTTC.